This T cell receptor (beta chain) was retrieved from a study of cytomegalovirus exposure and HLA in healthy donors. Regarding the study as a whole: Presence/absence analyses assumed roughly uniform sequencing depth across donors. A link between a missense DCLRE1C variant and TCR beta V- and J-gene trimming emerged from a later analysis. Overall, about 160 TCR beta chains were annotated as cytomegalovirus-associated.

About this clone itself: Antigen unknown.

The germline V gene has CDR1 SNHLY and CDR2 FYNNEI. This CDR3 has 15 residues. Deletions cut 10 bases from V and 0 bases from J, with 16 bases between. PCR used 60 Vbeta primers and 13 Jbeta primers. Assay: immunoSEQ multiplex PCR; the TCRdb copy retains only in-frame clones and omits some. Of around 150,000 clones detected, approximately 78% appear once; the ten largest clones hold more than 0.9%. This TCR derives from a girl between 2 and 10 years old in good health and CMV-seropositive. Material: PBMCs. V and J are TRBV2 and TRBJ1-5, with TRBD1 as a possible D gene (5 bases). CDR3 amino acids: CATRGDYYSNQPQHF. CDR3 sequence (DNA): TGTGCCACCCGGGGGGATTATTATAGCAATCAGCCCCAGCATTTT.